This TCR beta chain stems from a study of T cell changes during pregnancy in multiple sclerosis. Clones were read by immunoSEQ multiplex PCR, and TCRdb kept only the in-frame ones, dropping some. The sample holds 40,000 to 45,000 clones, around nine tenths seen once. The CDR3 runs to 15 residues. V lost 2 bases and J lost 8; bases outside the gene matches: 4. CDR1 and CDR2 from the germline V gene are SGHTA and FQGTGA. The V gene is TRBV7-3, the J gene TRBJ2-1; 12 nucleotides align to TRBD1. This TCR was sampled from a female donor with multiple sclerosis, enrolled in a pregnancy study. The sequencing here drew on CD8+ T cells from peripheral blood mononuclear cells, taken in the third trimester of pregnancy. CDR3 residues: CASSLGTGGFDEQFF. The DNA of the CDR3 is TGTGCCAGCAGCTTAGGGACAGGGGGCTTCGATGAGCAGTTCTTC.